These 14 T cell receptor beta chains came from one sample sequenced in a study of blood T cell repertoires in COVID-19. Produced via immunoSEQ multiplex PCR; TCRdb's table is partial and in-frame only. In the table there are approximately 210,000 clones, almost 85% of which are singletons. Sequencing input: peripheral blood. These receptors were obtained from a woman in her sixties or seventies with active or convalescent COVID-19.

This clone showed up just once. The genes are TRBV19 and TRBJ2-3, with TRBD1 matching 11 bases. Unmatched junction bases numbered 9, after V lost 10 bases and J lost 0 bases. This CDR3 is built from 16 residues. Germline loops: CDR1 LNHDA, CDR2 SQIVND (reference sequence). The chain's CDR3 is CATRDRGGGSTDTQYF. CDR3 coding DNA: TGTGCCACTCGGGACAGGGGGGGTGGAAGCACAGATACGCAGTATTTT.

In its sample, this clone was seen a few times. V gene TRBV12-5 combines with J gene TRBJ2-1; TRBD1 aligns across 9 bases. The CDR3 covers 14 residues. The germline V gene encodes CDR1 LGHNT and CDR2 FRNRAP. Losses at the gene ends were 2 bases for V and 9 bases for J; bases not matched to a gene: 5. The CDR3 loop is CASGLTGGISEQFF. The CDR3 DNA follows: TGTGCTAGTGGTTTGACAGGGGGCATTAGTGAGCAGTTCTTC.

The rearrangement uses TRBV19 and TRBJ1-2; 7 bases agree with TRBD1. The junction had 1 base not matched to a gene; V was cut back by 2 bases and J by 4 bases. This CDR3 contains 13 residues. Looked up from germline, CDR1 is LNHDA and CDR2 is SQIVND (reference sequence). CDR3 in DNA: TGTGCCAGTAGTATAAGGGACAGCTATGGCTACACCTTC. Translated, it gives CASSIRDSYGYTF.

The CDR3 sequence: CAIRYRNSSNQPQHF. CDR3 sequence (DNA): TGTGCCATCAGATACAGAAACAGTAGCAATCAGCCCCAGCATTTT. This rearrangement joins TRBV10-3 to TRBJ1-5; no clear D. The germline CDR1 and CDR2 sequences are ENHRY and SYGVKD. V dropped 6 bases and J dropped 0 bases, with 12 bases sitting between them. The CDR3 contains 15 residues.

This chain uses TRBV18 with TRBJ2-5, with TRBD1 as a possible D gene (5 bases). The V gene's germline CDR1 is KGHSH and CDR2 LQKENI. V gave up 3 bases and J gave up 2 bases, with 13 bases separating them. The CDR3 is made up of 15 amino acids. CDR3 loop: CASSPNQGRQETQYF. Here the CDR3 DNA reads TGTGCCAGCTCACCCAATCAGGGCCGACAAGAGACCCAGTACTTC.

The chain carries TRBV2 and TRBJ1-3; D is perhaps TRBD1 (5 bases). The germline V and J ends were trimmed by 3 bases and 0 bases, with 9 bases remaining between them. The germline CDR1 and CDR2 sequences are SNHLY and FYNNEI. The CDR3 runs 15 residues. CDR3 in amino acids: CASSDSTASGNTIYF. The CDR3 DNA is TGTGCCAGCAGTGATTCGACAGCCTCTGGAAACACCATATATTTT.

This rearrangement joins TRBV6-6 to TRBJ1-5; D gene unclear. This CDR3 has 12 residues. Germline-derived CDR1 and CDR2 are MNHNY and SVGAGI (reference sequence). Trimming removed 2 bases from V and 5 bases from J, with 4 bases in between. The chain's CDR3 is CASSYGDQPQHF. Here the CDR3 DNA reads TGTGCCAGCAGTTACGGAGATCAGCCCCAGCATTTT.

The genes are TRBV18 and TRBJ1-1, with 9 bases lining up with TRBD1. Trimming cost V 3 bases and J 0 bases; bases outside gene matches: 5. CDR1 KGHSH and CDR2 LQKENI come from the germline V gene. This CDR3 comprises 16 residues. The CDR3 spells CASSPVRTGVNTEAFF. The CDR3 nucleotides are TGTGCCAGCTCACCGGTTCGGACAGGGGTGAACACTGAAGCTTTCTTT.

The chain has TRBV7-9 and TRBJ1-1; 9 positions match TRBD1. The CDR3 consists of 14 residues. Germline CDR1 is SEHNR and CDR2 is FQNEAQ (reference sequence). J lost 8 bases, V lost 6 bases, and 10 bases had no gene match. CDR3 sequence (DNA): TGTGCCAGCAGATCCGGGACAGGGCCCTTAGAAGCTTTCTTT. As protein: CASRSGTGPLEAFF. The full variable domain, completed using reference TRBV7-9 and TRBJ1-1, is DTGVSQNPRHKITKRGQNVTFRCDPISEHNRLYWYRQTLGQGPEFLTYFQNEAQLEKSRLLSDRFSAERPKGSFSTLEIQRTEQGDSAMYLCASRSGTGPLEAFFGQGTRLTVV.

This chain's CDR3 is CSAWGGSGETQYF. The CDR3 nucleotides are TGCAGCGCCTGGGGGGGCTCAGGAGAGACCCAGTACTTC. The J gene is TRBJ2-5, the V gene TRBV29-1, with D perhaps matching TRBD2 (7 bases). The V and J ends lost 7 bases and 4 bases respectively, with 16 bases between them. The germline gives CDR1 SQVTM, CDR2 ANQGSEA. The CDR3 is 13 residues long.

The chain employs TRBV5-1 and TRBJ1-4, with D hard to call. Trimming removed 7 bases at V and 5 bases at J, with 15 bases between. Germline V gives CDR1 SGHRS, CDR2 YFSETQ. The CDR3 is 14 residues long. CDR3 loop: CASGSMGWNEKLFF. CDR3 DNA sequence: TGCGCCAGCGGTTCGATGGGCTGGAATGAAAAACTGTTTTTT.

The chain uses TRBV19 and TRBJ2-2; D not certain. From germline, CDR1 is LNHDA and CDR2 SQIVND (reference sequence). This CDR3 contains 14 residues. Trimming shortened V by 5 bases and J by 4 bases, and 11 bases separated the two germline ends. CDR3 in DNA: TGTGCCAGTAGTTACGTGCGCGGCACCGGGGAGCTGTTTTTT. This sequence encodes CASSYVRGTGELFF. Combining the CDR3 with reference TRBV19 and TRBJ2-2 gives the whole variable domain DGGITQSPKYLFRKEGQNVTLSCEQNLNHDAMYWYRQDPGQGLRLIYYSQIVNDFQKGDIAEGYSVSREKKESFPLTVTSAQKNPTAFYLCASSYVRGTGELFFGEGSRLTVL.

The V and J genes are TRBV19 and TRBJ1-1; TRBD1 matches at 9 bases. CDR3 size: 16 residues. In germline, CDR1 is LNHDA, CDR2 SQIVND (reference sequence). V was pared by 4 bases and J by 1 base, with 7 bases of the junction left unmatched. The DNA of the CDR3 is TGTGCCAGTAGTACCCGCAAGGGACAGGGGAACACTGAAGCTTTCTTT. This gives the protein CASSTRKGQGNTEAFF.

The chain carries TRBV12-3 or TRBV12-4 and TRBJ2-7; D is uncertain. The ends were cut back, 3 bases at V and 6 bases at J, with 9 bases in the middle. This CDR3 spans 12 amino acids. CDR3 amino acids: CASSFLRSEQYF. The CDR3 region has the DNA TGTGCCAGCAGTTTCTTGAGGAGCGAGCAGTACTTC.